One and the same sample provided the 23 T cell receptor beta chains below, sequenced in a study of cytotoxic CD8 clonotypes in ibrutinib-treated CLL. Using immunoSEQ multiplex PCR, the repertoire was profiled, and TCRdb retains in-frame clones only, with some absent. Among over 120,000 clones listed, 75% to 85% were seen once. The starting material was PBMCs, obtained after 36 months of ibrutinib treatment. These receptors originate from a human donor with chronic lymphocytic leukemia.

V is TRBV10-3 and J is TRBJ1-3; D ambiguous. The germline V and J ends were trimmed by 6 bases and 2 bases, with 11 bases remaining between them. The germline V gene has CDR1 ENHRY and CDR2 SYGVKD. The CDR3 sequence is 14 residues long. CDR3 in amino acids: CAISYREAGNTIYF. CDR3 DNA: TGTGCCATCAGCTACCGGGAGGCTGGAAACACCATATATTTT.

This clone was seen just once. The CDR3 reads CASSPRASTDTQYF. DNA for the CDR3: TGTGCCAGCAGCCCACGGGCCTCCACAGATACGCAGTATTTT. The chain couples TRBV7-3 to TRBJ2-3; no clear D. Germline V gene lookup returns CDR1 SGHTA and CDR2 FQGTGA. Deletions cut 5 bases from V and 2 bases from J, with 11 bases between. This CDR3 spans 14 amino acids. The full variable domain, with the rest looked up from reference TRBV7-3 and TRBJ2-3, is GAGVSQTPSNKVTEKGKYVELRCDPISGHTALYWYRQSLGQGPEFLIYFQGTGAADDSGLPNDRFFAVRPEGSVSTLKIQRTERGDSAVYLCASSPRASTDTQYFGPGTRLTVL.

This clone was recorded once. DNA of the CDR3: TGTGCCAGTAACCGCTTTTTAGGTGCAGATACGCAGTATTTT. Translation gives CASNRFLGADTQYF. This rearrangement joins TRBV19 to TRBJ2-3; no clear D gene. The CDR3 sequence is 14 residues long. Trimming removed 7 bases from V and 4 bases from J, with 15 bases in between. CDR1 and CDR2 (germline): LNHDA, SQIVND (reference sequence). Supplemented by reference TRBV19 and TRBJ2-3, the full variable domain reads DGGITQSPKYLFRKEGQNVTLSCEQNLNHDAMYWYRQDPGQGLRLIYYSQIVNDFQKGDIAEGYSVSREKKESFPLTVTSAQKNPTAFYLCASNRFLGADTQYFGPGTRLTVL.

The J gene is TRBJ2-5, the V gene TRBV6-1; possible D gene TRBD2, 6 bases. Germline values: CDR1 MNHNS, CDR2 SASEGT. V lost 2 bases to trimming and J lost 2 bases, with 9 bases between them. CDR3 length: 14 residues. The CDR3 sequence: CASSESGGQETQYF. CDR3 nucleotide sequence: TGTGCCAGCAGTGAATCCGGGGGACAAGAGACCCAGTACTTC.

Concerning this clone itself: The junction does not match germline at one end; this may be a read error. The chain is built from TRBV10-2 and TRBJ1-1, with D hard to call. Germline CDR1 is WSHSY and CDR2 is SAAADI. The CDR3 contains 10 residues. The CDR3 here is CASSELPPLW. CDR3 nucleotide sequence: TGCGCCAGCAGTGAGCTTCCTCCTTTATGG.

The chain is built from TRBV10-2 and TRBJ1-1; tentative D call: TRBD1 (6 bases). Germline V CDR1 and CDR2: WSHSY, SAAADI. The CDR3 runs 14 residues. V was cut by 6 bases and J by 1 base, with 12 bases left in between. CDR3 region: CASRPGQRNTEAFF. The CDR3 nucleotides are TGCGCCAGCAGGCCGGGACAAAGGAACACTGAAGCTTTCTTT.

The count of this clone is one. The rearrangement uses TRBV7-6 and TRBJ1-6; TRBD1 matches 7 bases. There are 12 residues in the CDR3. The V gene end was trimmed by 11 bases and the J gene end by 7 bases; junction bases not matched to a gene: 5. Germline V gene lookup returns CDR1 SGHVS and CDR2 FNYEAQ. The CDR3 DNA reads TGTGCCGGCCAGGGGGACAATTCACCCCTCCACTTT. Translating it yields CAGQGDNSPLHF.

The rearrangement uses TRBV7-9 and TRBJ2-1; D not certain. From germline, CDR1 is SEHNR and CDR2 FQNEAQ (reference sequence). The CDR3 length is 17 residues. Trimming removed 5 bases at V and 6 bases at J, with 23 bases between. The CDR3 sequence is CASSRLSWIRPRNEQFF. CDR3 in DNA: TGTGCCAGCAGCCGGCTCTCTTGGATCAGGCCCCGCAATGAGCAGTTCTTC.

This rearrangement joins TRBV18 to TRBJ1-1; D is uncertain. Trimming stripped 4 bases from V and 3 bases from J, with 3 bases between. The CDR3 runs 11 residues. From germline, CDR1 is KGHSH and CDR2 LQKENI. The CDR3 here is CASSRDTEAFF. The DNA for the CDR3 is TGTGCCAGCTCACGTGACACTGAAGCTTTCTTT.

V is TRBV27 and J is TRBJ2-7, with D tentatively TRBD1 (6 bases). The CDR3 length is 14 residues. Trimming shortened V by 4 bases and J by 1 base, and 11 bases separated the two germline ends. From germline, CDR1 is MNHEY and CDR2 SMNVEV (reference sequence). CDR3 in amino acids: CASSYSTGSYEQYF. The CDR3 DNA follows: TGTGCCAGCAGTTACTCGACAGGTTCCTACGAGCAGTACTTC.

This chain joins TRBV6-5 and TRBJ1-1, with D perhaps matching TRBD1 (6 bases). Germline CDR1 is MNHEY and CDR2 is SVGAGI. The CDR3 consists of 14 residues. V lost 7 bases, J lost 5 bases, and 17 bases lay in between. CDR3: CASNDRPRITEAFF. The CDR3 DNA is TGTGCCAGCAACGACAGGCCTAGGATAACTGAAGCTTTCTTT.

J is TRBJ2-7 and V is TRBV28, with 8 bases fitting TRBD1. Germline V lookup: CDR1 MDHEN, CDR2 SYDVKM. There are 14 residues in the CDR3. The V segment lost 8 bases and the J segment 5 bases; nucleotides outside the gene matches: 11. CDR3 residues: CASGSGGAVNEQYF. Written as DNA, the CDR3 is TGTGCCAGCGGTTCAGGGGGCGCAGTAAACGAGCAGTACTTC.

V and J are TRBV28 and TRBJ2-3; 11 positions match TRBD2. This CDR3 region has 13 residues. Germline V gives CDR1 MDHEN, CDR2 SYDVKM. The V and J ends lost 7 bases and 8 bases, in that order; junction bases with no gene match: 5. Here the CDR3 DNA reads TGTGCCAGCATTAGCGGGAGGGCCAGTACGCAGTATTTT. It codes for CASISGRASTQYF.

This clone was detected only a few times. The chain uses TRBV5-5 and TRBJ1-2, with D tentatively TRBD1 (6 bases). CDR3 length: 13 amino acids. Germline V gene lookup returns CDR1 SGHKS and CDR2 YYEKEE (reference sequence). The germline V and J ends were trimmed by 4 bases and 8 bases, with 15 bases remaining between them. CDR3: CASSPAGAWGYTF. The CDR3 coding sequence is TGTGCCAGCAGCCCAGCAGGGGCTTGGGGCTACACCTTC.

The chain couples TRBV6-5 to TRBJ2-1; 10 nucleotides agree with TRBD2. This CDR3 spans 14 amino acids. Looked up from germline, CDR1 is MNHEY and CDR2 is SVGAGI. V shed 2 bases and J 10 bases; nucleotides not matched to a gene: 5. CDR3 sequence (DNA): TGTGCCAGCAGTTACCGGGGGACTAGCGACGAGCAGTTCTTC. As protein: CASSYRGTSDEQFF.

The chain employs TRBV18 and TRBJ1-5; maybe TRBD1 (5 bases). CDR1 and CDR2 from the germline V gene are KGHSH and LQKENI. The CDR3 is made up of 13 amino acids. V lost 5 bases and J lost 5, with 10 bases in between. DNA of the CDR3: TGTGCCAGCTCATCGGACACATATCAGCCCCAGCATTTT. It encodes CASSSDTYQPQHF.

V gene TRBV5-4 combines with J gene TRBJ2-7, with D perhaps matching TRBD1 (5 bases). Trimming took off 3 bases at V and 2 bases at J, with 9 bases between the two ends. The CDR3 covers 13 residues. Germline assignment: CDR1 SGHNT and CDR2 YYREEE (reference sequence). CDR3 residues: CASSYGQPYEQYF. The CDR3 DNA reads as TGTGCCAGCAGCTATGGACAACCCTACGAGCAGTACTTC.

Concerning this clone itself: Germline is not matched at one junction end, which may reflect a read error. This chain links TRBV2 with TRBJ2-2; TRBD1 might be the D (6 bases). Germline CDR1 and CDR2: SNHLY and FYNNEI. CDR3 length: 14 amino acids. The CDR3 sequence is CASSEVDRTGELFF. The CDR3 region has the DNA TGTGCCAGCAGCGAAGTCGACAGGACCGGGGAGCTGTTTTTT.

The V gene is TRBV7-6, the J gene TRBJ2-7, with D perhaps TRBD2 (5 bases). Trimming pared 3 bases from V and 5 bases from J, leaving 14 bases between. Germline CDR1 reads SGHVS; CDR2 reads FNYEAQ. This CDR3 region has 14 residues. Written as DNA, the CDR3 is TGTGCCAGCAGCTTTTGGAGTTGGGGAGACGAGCAGTACTTC. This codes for CASSFWSWGDEQYF.

DNA of the CDR3: TGTGCCAGCAGTTGGGTGAGGGCCGGGGAGCTGTTTTTT. Translating it yields CASSWVRAGELFF. The chain is built from TRBV27 and TRBJ2-2; TRBD2 might be the D (5 bases). V was cut by 4 bases and J by 6 bases, with 9 bases left in between. Germline V gene lookup returns CDR1 MNHEY and CDR2 SMNVEV (reference sequence). This CDR3 region has 13 residues.

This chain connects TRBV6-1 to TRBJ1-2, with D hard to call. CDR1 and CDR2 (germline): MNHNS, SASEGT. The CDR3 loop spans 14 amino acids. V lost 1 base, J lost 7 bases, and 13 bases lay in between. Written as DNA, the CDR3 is TGTGCCAGCAGTGAAGAAGGCCCAGCGCCTGGCTACACCTTC. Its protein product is CASSEEGPAPGYTF.

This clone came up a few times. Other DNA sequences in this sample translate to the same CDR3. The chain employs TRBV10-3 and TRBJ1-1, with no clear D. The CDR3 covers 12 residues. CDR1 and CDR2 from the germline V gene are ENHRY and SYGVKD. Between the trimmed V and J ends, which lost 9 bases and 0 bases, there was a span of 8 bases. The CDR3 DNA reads TGTGCCATATTGACGGTGAACACTGAAGCTTTCTTT. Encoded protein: CAILTVNTEAFF.

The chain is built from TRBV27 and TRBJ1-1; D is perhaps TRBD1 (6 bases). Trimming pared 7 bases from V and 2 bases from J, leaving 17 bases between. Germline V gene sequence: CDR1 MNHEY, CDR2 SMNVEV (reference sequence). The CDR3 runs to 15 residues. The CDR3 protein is CASNPLTGLNTEAFF. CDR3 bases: TGTGCCAGCAATCCCCTGACAGGACTAAACACTGAAGCTTTCTTT.